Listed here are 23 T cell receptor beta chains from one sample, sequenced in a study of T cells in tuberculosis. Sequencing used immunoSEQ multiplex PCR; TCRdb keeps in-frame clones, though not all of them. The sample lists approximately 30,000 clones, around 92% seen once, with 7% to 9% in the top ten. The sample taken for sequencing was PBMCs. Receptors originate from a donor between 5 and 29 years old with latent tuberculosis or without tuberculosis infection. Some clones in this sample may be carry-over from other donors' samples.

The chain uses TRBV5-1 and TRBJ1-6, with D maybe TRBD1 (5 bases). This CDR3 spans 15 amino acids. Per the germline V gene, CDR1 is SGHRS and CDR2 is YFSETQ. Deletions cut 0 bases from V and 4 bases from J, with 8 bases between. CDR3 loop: CASSLASGYNSPLHF. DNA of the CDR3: TGCGCCAGCAGCTTGGCCTCAGGGTATAATTCACCCCTCCACTTT.

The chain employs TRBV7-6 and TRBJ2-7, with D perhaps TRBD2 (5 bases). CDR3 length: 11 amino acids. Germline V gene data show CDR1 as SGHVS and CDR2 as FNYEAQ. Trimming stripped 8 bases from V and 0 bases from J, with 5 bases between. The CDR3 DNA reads TGTGCCAGCGGAGGCTCCTACGAGCAGTACTTC. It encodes CASGGSYEQYF.

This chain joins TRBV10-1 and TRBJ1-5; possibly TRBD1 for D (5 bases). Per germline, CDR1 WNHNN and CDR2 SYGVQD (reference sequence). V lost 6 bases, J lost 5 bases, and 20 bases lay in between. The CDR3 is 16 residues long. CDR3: CASRSILGDSDQPQHF. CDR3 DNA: TGCGCCAGCAGGTCAATCTTAGGGGATTCAGATCAGCCCCAGCATTTT.

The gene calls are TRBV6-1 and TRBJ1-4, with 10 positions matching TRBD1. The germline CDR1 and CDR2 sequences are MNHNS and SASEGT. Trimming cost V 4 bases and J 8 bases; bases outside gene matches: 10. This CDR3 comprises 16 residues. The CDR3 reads CASSASDRGRGEKLFF. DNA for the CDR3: TGTGCCAGCAGTGCCTCCGACAGGGGGCGAGGGGAAAAACTGTTTTTT.

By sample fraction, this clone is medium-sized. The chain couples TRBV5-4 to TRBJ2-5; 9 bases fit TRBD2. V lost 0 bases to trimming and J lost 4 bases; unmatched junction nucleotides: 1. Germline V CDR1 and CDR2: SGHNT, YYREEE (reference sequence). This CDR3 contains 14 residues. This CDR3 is CASSLGSGRETQYF. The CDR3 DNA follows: TGTGCCAGCAGCTTGGGTAGCGGGAGAGAGACCCAGTACTTC.

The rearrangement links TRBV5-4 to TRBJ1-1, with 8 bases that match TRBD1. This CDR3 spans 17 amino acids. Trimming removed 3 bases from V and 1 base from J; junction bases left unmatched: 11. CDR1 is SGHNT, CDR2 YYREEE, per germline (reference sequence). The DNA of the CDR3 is TGTGCCAGCAGCTCCCAGGGGGCTTACCGAGGGAACACTGAAGCTTTCTTT. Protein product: CASSSQGAYRGNTEAFF.

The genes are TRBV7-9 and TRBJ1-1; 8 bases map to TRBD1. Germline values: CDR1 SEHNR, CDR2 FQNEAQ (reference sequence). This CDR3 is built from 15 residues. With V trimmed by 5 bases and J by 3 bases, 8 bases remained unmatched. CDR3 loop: CASSPRQGAYTEAFF. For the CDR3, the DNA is TGTGCCAGCAGCCCTCGCCAGGGGGCGTACACTGAAGCTTTCTTT.

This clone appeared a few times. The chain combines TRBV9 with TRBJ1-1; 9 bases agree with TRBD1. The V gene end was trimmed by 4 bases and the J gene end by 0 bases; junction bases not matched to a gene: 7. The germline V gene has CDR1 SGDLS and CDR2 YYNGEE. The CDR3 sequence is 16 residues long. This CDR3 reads CASSPGGTGMNTEAFF. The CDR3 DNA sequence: TGTGCCAGCAGCCCAGGGGGGACAGGGATGAACACTGAAGCTTTCTTT.

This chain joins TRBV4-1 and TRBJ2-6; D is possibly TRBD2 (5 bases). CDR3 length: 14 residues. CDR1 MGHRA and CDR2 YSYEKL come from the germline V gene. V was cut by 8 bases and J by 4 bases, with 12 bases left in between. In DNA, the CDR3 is TGCGCCAGCCGGACTGTTTTGGGGGCCAACGTCCTGACTTTC. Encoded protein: CASRTVLGANVLTF.

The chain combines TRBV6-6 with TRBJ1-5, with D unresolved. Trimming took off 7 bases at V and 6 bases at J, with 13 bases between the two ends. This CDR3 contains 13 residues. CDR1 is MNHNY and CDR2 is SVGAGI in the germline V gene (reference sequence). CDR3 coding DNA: TGTGCCAGCACCCATATGGGAGGTCAGCCCCAGCATTTT. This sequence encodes CASTHMGGQPQHF.

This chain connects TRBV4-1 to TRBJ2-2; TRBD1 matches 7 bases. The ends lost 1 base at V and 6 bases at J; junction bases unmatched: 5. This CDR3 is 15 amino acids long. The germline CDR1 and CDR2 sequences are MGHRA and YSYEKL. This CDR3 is CASSQGLTGAGELFF. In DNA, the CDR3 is TGCGCCAGCAGCCAAGGCCTAACAGGGGCCGGGGAGCTGTTTTTT.

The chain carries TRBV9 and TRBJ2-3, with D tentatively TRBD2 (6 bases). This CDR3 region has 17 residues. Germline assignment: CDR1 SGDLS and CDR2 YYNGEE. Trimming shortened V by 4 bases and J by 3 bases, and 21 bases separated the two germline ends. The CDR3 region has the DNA TGTGCCAGCAGCCCTCACGGCGGACGGGCGGGGACAGATACGCAGTATTTT. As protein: CASSPHGGRAGTDTQYF.

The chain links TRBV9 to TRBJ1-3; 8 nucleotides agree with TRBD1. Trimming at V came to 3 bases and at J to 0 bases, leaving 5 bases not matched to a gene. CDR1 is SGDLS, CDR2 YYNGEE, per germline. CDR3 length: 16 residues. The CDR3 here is CASSAGQGNSGNTIYF. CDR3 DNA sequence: TGTGCCAGCAGCGCTGGACAGGGCAACTCTGGAAACACCATATATTTT.

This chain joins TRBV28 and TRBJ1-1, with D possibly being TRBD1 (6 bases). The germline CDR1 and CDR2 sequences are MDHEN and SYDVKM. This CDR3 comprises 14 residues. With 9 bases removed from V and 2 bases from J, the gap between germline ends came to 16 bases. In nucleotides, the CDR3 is TGTGCCAGTTTAGACAGGAAGGGTAACACTGAAGCTTTCTTT. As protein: CASLDRKGNTEAFF.

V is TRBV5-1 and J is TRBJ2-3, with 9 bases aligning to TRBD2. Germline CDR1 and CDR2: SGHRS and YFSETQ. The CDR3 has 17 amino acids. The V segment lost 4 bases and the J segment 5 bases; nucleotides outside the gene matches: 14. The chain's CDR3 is CASSPPILAGDLDTQYF. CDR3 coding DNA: TGCGCCAGCAGCCCCCCCATACTAGCGGGTGACCTAGATACGCAGTATTTT.

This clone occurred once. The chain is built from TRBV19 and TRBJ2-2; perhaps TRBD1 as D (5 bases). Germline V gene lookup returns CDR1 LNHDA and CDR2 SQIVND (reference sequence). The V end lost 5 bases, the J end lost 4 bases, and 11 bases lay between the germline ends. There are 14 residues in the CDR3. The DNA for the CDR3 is TGTGCCAGTAGTGCAGGGTCGGGCACCGGGGAGCTGTTTTTT. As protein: CASSAGSGTGELFF. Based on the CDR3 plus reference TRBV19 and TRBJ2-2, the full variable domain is DGGITQSPKYLFRKEGQNVTLSCEQNLNHDAMYWYRQDPGQGLRLIYYSQIVNDFQKGDIAEGYSVSREKKESFPLTVTSAQKNPTAFYLCASSAGSGTGELFFGEGSRLTVL.

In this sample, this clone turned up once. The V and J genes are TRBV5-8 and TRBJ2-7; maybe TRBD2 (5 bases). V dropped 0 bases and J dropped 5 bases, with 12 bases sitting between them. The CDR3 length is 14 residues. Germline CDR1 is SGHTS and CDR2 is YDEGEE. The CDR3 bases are TGTGCCAGCAGCTTGGGACGGCGGGCGGACGAGCAGTACTTC. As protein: CASSLGRRADEQYF.

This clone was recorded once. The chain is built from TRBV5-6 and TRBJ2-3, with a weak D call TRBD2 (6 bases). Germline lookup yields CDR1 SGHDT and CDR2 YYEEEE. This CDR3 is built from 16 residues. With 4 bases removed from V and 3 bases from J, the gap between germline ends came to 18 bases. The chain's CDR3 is CASSPRLGTLTDTQYF. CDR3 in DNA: TGTGCCAGCAGCCCGAGATTAGGGACTCTTACAGATACGCAGTATTTT.

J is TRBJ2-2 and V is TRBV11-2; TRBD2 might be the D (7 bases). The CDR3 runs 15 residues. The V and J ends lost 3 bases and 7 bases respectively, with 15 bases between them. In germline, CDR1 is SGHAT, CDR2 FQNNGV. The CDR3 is CASSFQGGVGGELFF. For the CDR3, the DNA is TGTGCCAGCAGCTTCCAAGGGGGGGTTGGCGGGGAGCTGTTTTTT.

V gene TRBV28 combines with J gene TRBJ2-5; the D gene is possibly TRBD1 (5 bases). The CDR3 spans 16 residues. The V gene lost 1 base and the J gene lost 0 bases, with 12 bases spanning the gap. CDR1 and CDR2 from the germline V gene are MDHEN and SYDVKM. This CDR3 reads CASSLFGQGDQETQYF. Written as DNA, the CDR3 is TGTGCCAGCAGTTTATTTGGGCAGGGCGACCAAGAGACCCAGTACTTC.

CDR3 in amino acids: CARPSSGGKNIQYF. The CDR3 nucleotides are TGTGCCAGACCCTCTTCAGGTGGCAAAAACATTCAGTACTTC. The chain has TRBV19 and TRBJ2-4, with D unclear. CDR1 and CDR2 from the germline V gene are LNHDA and SQIVND (reference sequence). V lost 9 bases to trimming and J lost 3 bases, with 15 bases between them. The CDR3 has 14 residues.

For the CDR3, the DNA is TGCGCCAGCAGCTGGGGGGTCTCCAACCATGGCTACACCTTC. Protein product: CASSWGVSNHGYTF. V usage is TRBV5-1 and J usage is TRBJ1-2, with D maybe TRBD1 (5 bases). The CDR3 spans 14 residues. Germline CDR1 is SGHRS and CDR2 is YFSETQ. Trimming stripped 3 bases from V and 6 bases from J, with 15 bases between.

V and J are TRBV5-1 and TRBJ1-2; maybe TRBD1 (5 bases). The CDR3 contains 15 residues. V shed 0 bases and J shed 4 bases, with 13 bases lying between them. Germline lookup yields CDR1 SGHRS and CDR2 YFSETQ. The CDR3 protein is CASSLDGQESYGYTF. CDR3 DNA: TGCGCCAGCAGCTTGGACGGACAAGAAAGCTATGGCTACACCTTC.